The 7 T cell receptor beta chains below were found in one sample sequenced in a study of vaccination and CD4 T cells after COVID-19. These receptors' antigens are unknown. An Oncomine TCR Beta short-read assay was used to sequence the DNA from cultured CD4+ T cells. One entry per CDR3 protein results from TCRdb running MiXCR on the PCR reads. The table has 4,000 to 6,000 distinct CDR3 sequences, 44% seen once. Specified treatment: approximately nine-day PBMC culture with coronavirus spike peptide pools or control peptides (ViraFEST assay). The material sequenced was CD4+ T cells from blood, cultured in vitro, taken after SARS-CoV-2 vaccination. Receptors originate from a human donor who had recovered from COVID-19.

The CDR3 here is CASGIGNQPQHF. The CDR3 DNA is TGTGCCAGCGGTATAGGGAATCAGCCCCAGCATTTT. The chain recombines TRBV6-1 with TRBJ1-5; the D is unclear. The germline V gene has CDR1 MNHNS and CDR2 SASEGT. V was pared by 8 bases and J by 4 bases, with 9 bases between. The CDR3 is made up of 12 amino acids.

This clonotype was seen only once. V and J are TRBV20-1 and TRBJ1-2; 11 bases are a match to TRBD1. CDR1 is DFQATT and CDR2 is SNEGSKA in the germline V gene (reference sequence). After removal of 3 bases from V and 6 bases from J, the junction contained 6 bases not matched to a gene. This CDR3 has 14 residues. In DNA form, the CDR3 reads TGCAGTGCTAGGCAAGGACAGGGGGCAAATGGCTACACCTTC. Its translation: CSARQGQGANGYTF.

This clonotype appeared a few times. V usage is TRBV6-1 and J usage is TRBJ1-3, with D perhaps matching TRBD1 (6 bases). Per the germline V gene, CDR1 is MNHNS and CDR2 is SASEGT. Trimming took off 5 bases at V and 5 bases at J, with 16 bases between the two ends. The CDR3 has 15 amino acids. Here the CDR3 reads CASSLLGGDRNTIYF. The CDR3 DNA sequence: TGTGCCAGCAGTCTACTTGGAGGGGACAGAAACACCATATATTTT.

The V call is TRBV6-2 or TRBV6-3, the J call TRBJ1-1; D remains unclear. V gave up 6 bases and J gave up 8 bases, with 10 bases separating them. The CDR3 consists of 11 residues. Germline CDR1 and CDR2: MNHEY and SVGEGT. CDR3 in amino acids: CASSYVTEAFF. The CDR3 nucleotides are TGTGCCAGCAGCTATGTGACAGAAGCTTTCTTT.

The CDR3 loop reads CATSRELQGYNEQFF. DNA of the CDR3: TGTGCCACCAGCAGGGAATTACAGGGTTACAATGAGCAGTTCTTC. This chain links TRBV15 with TRBJ2-1, with D maybe TRBD1 (6 bases). The CDR3 length is 15 residues. Per germline, CDR1 LNHNV and CDR2 YYDKDF (reference sequence). Between the trimmed V and J ends, which lost 3 bases and 4 bases, there was a span of 13 bases.

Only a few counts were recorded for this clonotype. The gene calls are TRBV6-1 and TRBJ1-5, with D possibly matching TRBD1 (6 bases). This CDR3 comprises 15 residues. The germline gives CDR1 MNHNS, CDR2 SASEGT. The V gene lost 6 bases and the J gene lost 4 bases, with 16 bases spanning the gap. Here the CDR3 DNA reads TGTGCCAGCAGCCGATCAGGGGTGGTGAATCAGCCCCAGCATTTT. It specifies CASSRSGVVNQPQHF.

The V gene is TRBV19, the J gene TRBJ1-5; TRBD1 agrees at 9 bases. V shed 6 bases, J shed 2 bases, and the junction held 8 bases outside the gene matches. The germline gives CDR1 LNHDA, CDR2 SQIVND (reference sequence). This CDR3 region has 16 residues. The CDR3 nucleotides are TGTGCCAGTAGGAACCAACAGGGGGCCGGCAATCAGCCCCAGCATTTT. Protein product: CASRNQQGAGNQPQHF.